The 28 T cell receptor beta chains below were found in one sample sequenced in a study of cytomegalovirus exposure and HLA in healthy donors. The PCR used 60 Vbeta and 13 Jbeta primers. Clones were sequenced by immunoSEQ multiplex PCR, and TCRdb holds only the in-frame ones, with some missing. The sample includes approximately 110,000 clones, about 68% of them seen just once. Source material: PBMCs. These receptors were collected from a man aged 25-40 years in good health and CMV-seropositive.

J is TRBJ2-7 and V is TRBV5-1, with 7 positions matching TRBD2. The CDR3 runs to 14 residues. CDR1 is SGHRS, CDR2 YFSETQ, per germline. Unmatched junction bases numbered 4, after V lost 1 base and J lost 3 bases. The CDR3, as DNA: TGCGCCAGCAGCTTGTCCGGGGACTACTACGAGCAGTACTTC. The encoded protein is CASSLSGDYYEQYF.

This chain uses TRBV28 with TRBJ1-4; D not certain. The V and J ends lost 3 bases and 8 bases respectively, with 7 bases between them. CDR1 is MDHEN, CDR2 SYDVKM, per germline. The CDR3 contains 12 residues. The CDR3 bases are TGTGCCAGCAGTTTTAGTTGGGAAAAACTGTTTTTT. This translates into CASSFSWEKLFF.

The chain links TRBV19 to TRBJ2-2; 11 bases are a match to TRBD1. The CDR3 totals 15 residues. CDR1 and CDR2 (germline): LNHDA, SQIVND (reference sequence). Unmatched junction bases numbered 8, after V lost 9 bases and J lost 5 bases. CDR3 in amino acids: CASQSGTGGTGELFF. CDR3 nucleotides: TGTGCCAGCCAATCCGGGACAGGGGGGACCGGGGAGCTGTTTTTT.

This clone was counted between two and nine times. The chain carries TRBV4-1 and TRBJ1-1; D unresolved. The CDR3 sequence is 12 residues long. V lost 1 base, J lost 7 bases, and 7 bases lay in between. Germline V gene data show CDR1 as MGHRA and CDR2 as YSYEKL. The chain's CDR3 is CASSQVADEAFF. CDR3 nucleotides: TGCGCCAGCAGCCAAGTAGCAGATGAAGCTTTCTTT.

The V call is TRBV27, the J call TRBJ1-1; 8 bases fit TRBD1. The CDR3 loop spans 14 amino acids. The V gene end was trimmed by 9 bases and the J gene end by 1 base; junction bases not matched to a gene: 7. Germline loops: CDR1 MNHEY, CDR2 SMNVEV (reference sequence). CDR3 sequence: CASTRTGSNTEAFF. The CDR3 DNA is TGTGCCAGTACCCGGACAGGGTCGAACACTGAAGCTTTCTTT.

This clone appeared a few times. V is TRBV7-9 and J is TRBJ2-2; 11 bases align to TRBD2. This CDR3 contains 15 residues. Germline V lookup: CDR1 SEHNR, CDR2 FQNEAQ (reference sequence). V gave up 5 bases and J gave up 3 bases; unmatched junction bases: 2. CDR3 sequence (DNA): TGTGCCAGCAGCGCGGGACTAGCGGACACCGGGGAGCTGTTTTTT. Translated: CASSAGLADTGELFF.

This chain connects TRBV27 to TRBJ2-1, with TRBD1 matching over 8 bases. CDR3 length: 15 amino acids. V lost 5 bases and J lost 2; bases outside the gene matches: 5. Germline V CDR1 and CDR2: MNHEY, SMNVEV (reference sequence). The CDR3 spells CASSTRGPPYNEQFF. The CDR3 nucleotides read TGTGCCAGCAGTACCAGGGGGCCCCCCTACAATGAGCAGTTCTTC.

A note on this clone: Other DNA variants within this sample encode the same CDR3. The V gene is TRBV6-1, the J gene TRBJ1-3, with TRBD1 matching 11 bases. Unmatched junction bases numbered 6, after V lost 2 bases and J lost 0 bases. CDR3 length: 18 residues. Looked up from germline, CDR1 is MNHNS and CDR2 is SASEGT. The CDR3 DNA reads as TGTGCCAGCAGTGAAATAACCGGGACAGGGGGCTCTGGAAACACCATATATTTT. It specifies CASSEITGTGGSGNTIYF.

This clone was detected a few times. V and J are TRBV5-6 and TRBJ1-1, with 7 nucleotides matching TRBD1. The CDR3 sequence is 13 residues long. Per germline, CDR1 SGHDT and CDR2 YYEEEE. After removal of 0 bases from V and 6 bases from J, the junction contained 2 bases not matched to a gene. CDR3 coding DNA: TGTGCCAGCAGCTTGGACAGGGGTCCTGAAGCTTTCTTT. Residues: CASSLDRGPEAFF.

The gene calls are TRBV19 and TRBJ2-3; possible D gene TRBD2, 6 bases. Deletions cut 8 bases from V and 7 bases from J, with 16 bases between. The CDR3 length is 13 residues. The germline V gene has CDR1 LNHDA and CDR2 SQIVND (reference sequence). CDR3: CASLSPGLYTQYF. The CDR3 bases are TGTGCCAGTTTGTCCCCGGGACTTTATACGCAGTATTTT. Drawing the rest from reference TRBV19 and TRBJ2-3, the complete variable domain is DGGITQSPKYLFRKEGQNVTLSCEQNLNHDAMYWYRQDPGQGLRLIYYSQIVNDFQKGDIAEGYSVSREKKESFPLTVTSAQKNPTAFYLCASLSPGLYTQYFGPGTRLTVL.

This chain joins TRBV5-1 and TRBJ2-2; the D is unclear. In germline, CDR1 is SGHRS, CDR2 YFSETQ. CDR3 size: 14 residues. The V gene lost 2 bases and the J gene lost 7 bases, with 12 bases spanning the gap. The CDR3 here is CASSLQLESGELFF. In DNA form, the CDR3 reads TGCGCCAGCAGCTTACAGCTCGAGAGCGGGGAGCTGTTTTTT. The whole variable domain, remainder taken from reference TRBV5-1 and TRBJ2-2, is KAGVTQTPRYLIKTRGQQVTLSCSPISGHRSVSWYQQTPGQGLQFLFEYFSETQRNKGNFPGRFSGRQFSNSRSEMNVSTLELGDSALYLCASSLQLESGELFFGEGSRLTVL.

This clone was observed a few times. This rearrangement joins TRBV4-2 to TRBJ2-5, with 7 bases that match TRBD2. This CDR3 comprises 16 residues. With 4 bases clipped from V and 5 bases from J, the junction kept 13 bases outside the gene matches. CDR1 and CDR2 (germline): LGHNA, YNFKEQ. CDR3 in DNA: TGTGCCAGCAGCCTAACACTAGCGACCCGGGGGGAGACCCAGTACTTC. Amino acids: CASSLTLATRGETQYF.

This clone was counted a single time. The V call is TRBV7-2, the J call TRBJ1-5; D is possibly TRBD1 (5 bases). V dropped 10 bases and J dropped 6 bases, with 16 bases sitting between them. CDR1 and CDR2 (germline): SGHTA, FQGNSA. CDR3 length: 13 residues. The CDR3 nucleotides are TGTGCCACCGCAGGGTGGTTGAGTCAGCCCCAGCATTTT. Its protein product is CATAGWLSQPQHF. Looking up the rest from reference TRBV7-2 and TRBJ1-5 gives the full variable domain: GAGVSQSPSNKVTEKGKDVELRCDPISGHTALYWYRQSLGQGLEFLIYFQGNSAPDKSGLPSDRFSAERTGGSVSTLTIQRTQQEDSAVYLCATAGWLSQPQHFGDGTRLSIL.

J is TRBJ2-7 and V is TRBV6-5; possible D gene TRBD2, 5 bases. Looked up from germline, CDR1 is MNHEY and CDR2 is SVGAGI. The V gene lost 2 bases and the J gene lost 3 bases, with 11 bases spanning the gap. The CDR3 has 14 residues. Here the CDR3 DNA reads TGTGCCAGCAGTTACGAGGGCTCGGGCTACGAGCAGTACTTC. It is translated as CASSYEGSGYEQYF.

V is TRBV7-6 and J is TRBJ2-7, with 12 bases fitting TRBD2. CDR3 length equals 15 residues. Trimming at V came to 5 bases and at J to 3 bases, leaving 5 bases not matched to a gene. The germline V gene encodes CDR1 SGHVS and CDR2 FNYEAQ. The CDR3 here is CASSALAGGLYEQYF. Written as DNA, the CDR3 is TGTGCCAGCAGCGCCCTAGCGGGGGGGCTCTACGAGCAGTACTTC.

This chain joins TRBV6-6 and TRBJ2-7; D possibly corresponds to TRBD2 (6 bases). In germline, CDR1 is MNHNY, CDR2 SVGAGI (reference sequence). The germline V and J ends were trimmed by 8 bases and 3 bases, with 14 bases remaining between them. This CDR3 spans 13 amino acids. This CDR3 is CASPPGGFYEQYF. CDR3 DNA: TGTGCCAGCCCCCCCGGGGGTTTCTACGAGCAGTACTTC.

The chain is built from TRBV19 and TRBJ2-2, with 7 bases identical to TRBD2. The CDR3 totals 16 residues. J lost 0 bases, V lost 3 bases, and 4 bases had no gene match. The germline V gene has CDR1 LNHDA and CDR2 SQIVND (reference sequence). Written as DNA, the CDR3 is TGTGCCAGTAGTATCCCGGGGAGGGCGAACACCGGGGAGCTGTTTTTT. Amino acids: CASSIPGRANTGELFF.

The chain joins TRBV27 to TRBJ1-5; D possibly corresponds to TRBD1 (5 bases). The V gene lost 8 bases and the J gene lost 9 bases, with 20 bases spanning the gap. CDR3 length: 14 amino acids. Germline CDR1 and CDR2: MNHEY and SMNVEV (reference sequence). In DNA, the CDR3 is TGTGCCAGCTCATGGGAGGGGTCGGGGTCGCCCCAGCATTTT. This gives the protein CASSWEGSGSPQHF.

This sequence joins TRBV6-1 and TRBJ2-5; perhaps TRBD2 as D (6 bases). The germline V gene encodes CDR1 MNHNS and CDR2 SASEGT. There are 15 residues in the CDR3. Trimming took off 5 bases at V and 11 bases at J, with 24 bases between the two ends. The CDR3 protein is CASSSYPGAYVEQYF. The CDR3 nucleotides read TGTGCCAGCAGTTCCTACCCGGGAGCCTACGTGGAGCAGTACTTC.

J is TRBJ2-2 and V is TRBV27; 8 nucleotides line up with TRBD1. This CDR3 spans 16 amino acids. Germline trimming cut 5 bases from V and 5 bases from J; bases unmatched to any gene: 10. Germline CDR1 and CDR2: MNHEY and SMNVEV (reference sequence). The CDR3 loop is CASSGRLRGRTGELFF. In DNA, the CDR3 is TGTGCCAGCAGTGGGAGGCTCAGGGGGCGGACCGGGGAGCTGTTTTTT.

The chain couples TRBV4-1 to TRBJ2-7; TRBD1 might be the D (6 bases). CDR3 size: 19 residues. The germline V gene has CDR1 MGHRA and CDR2 YSYEKL. Trimming left V 0 bases short and J 5 bases short, with 26 bases between. CDR3 DNA: TGCGCCAGCAGCCAAGATGAGTGGGGGAAGGACAGATCGTGGGACGAGCAGTACTTC. This gives the protein CASSQDEWGKDRSWDEQYF.

The genes are TRBV21-1 and TRBJ1-1; TRBD1, the table's D call, was not compared with the DNA. TRBV21-1 is a pseudogene segment. The CDR3 sequence is 14 residues long. The CDR3, as DNA: TGTGCCAGCAGCAGAGGGACAGAGAACACTGAAGCTTTCTTT. It specifies CASSRGTENTEAFF.

The chain links TRBV5-1 to TRBJ2-3, with D tentatively TRBD1 (5 bases). The CDR3 loop spans 14 amino acids. Trimming stripped 4 bases from V and 6 bases from J, with 15 bases between. In germline, CDR1 is SGHRS, CDR2 YFSETQ. CDR3 sequence reads: CASSDRQGSDTQYF. CDR3 DNA: TGCGCCAGCAGCGACAGACAAGGATCGGATACGCAGTATTTT.

V is TRBV20-1 and J is TRBJ1-1, with D hard to call. V was cut by 3 bases and J by 6 bases, with 8 bases left in between. This CDR3 contains 11 residues. In germline, CDR1 is DFQATT, CDR2 SNEGSKA (reference sequence). CDR3 sequence (DNA): TGCAGTGCTAGTCTCGTCCCTGAAGCTTTCTTT. Translating gives CSASLVPEAFF.

The chain combines TRBV6-1 with TRBJ1-4; possibly TRBD1 for D (5 bases). V shed 3 bases and J shed 3 bases, with 20 bases lying between them. Germline V CDR1 and CDR2: MNHNS, SASEGT. The length of the CDR3 is 18 residues. This chain's CDR3 is CASSDLQKGLVSNEKLFF. CDR3 sequence (DNA): TGTGCCAGCAGTGATCTCCAAAAGGGACTCGTTTCTAATGAAAAACTGTTTTTT.

V usage is TRBV2 and J usage is TRBJ1-1, with D possibly TRBD1 on 5 matching bases. Germline values: CDR1 SNHLY, CDR2 FYNNEI. This CDR3 contains 12 residues. Trimming took 6 bases from V and 0 from J, leaving 5 bases between them. The CDR3 spells CASRTVNTEAFF. CDR3 nucleotide sequence: TGTGCCAGCAGGACAGTGAACACTGAAGCTTTCTTT.

V usage is TRBV10-3 and J usage is TRBJ2-3, with 8 nucleotides matching TRBD2. The CDR3 has 16 residues. V gave up 0 bases and J gave up 3 bases; unmatched junction bases: 5. Germline V gene lookup returns CDR1 ENHRY and CDR2 SYGVKD. The CDR3 loop is CAISESSGGRTDTQYF. In nucleotides, the CDR3 is TGTGCCATCAGTGAGTCGAGCGGGGGACGGACAGATACGCAGTATTTT.

The chain is built from TRBV19 and TRBJ2-2; no reliable D call. The CDR3 contains 19 residues. Trimming left V 0 bases short and J 0 bases short, with 17 bases between. Germline loops: CDR1 LNHDA, CDR2 SQIVND (reference sequence). Written as DNA, the CDR3 is TGTGCCAGTAGTATAGATCTTGAGTCGCCGCACGCGAACACCGGGGAGCTGTTTTTT. It specifies CASSIDLESPHANTGELFF.